This T cell receptor beta chain was profiled in a study of T-cell reconstitution after alpha-beta-depleted transplantation in children. Germline loops: CDR1 PRHDT, CDR2 FYEKMQ (reference sequence). The V end lost 1 base, the J end lost 2 bases, and 12 bases lay between the germline ends. The CDR3 runs to 15 residues. Unique molecular identifiers tagged the TCRbeta library. One entry per CDR3 protein, called by TCRdb with MiXCR from the PCR reads. The data contain some 460,000 distinct CDR3 sequences, about 17% of them seen just once; the ten biggest clones take up 25% to 30%. This clonotype was seen a handful of times.

This sequence was found in a boy in the first two years of life who had a stem cell transplant for Wiskott-Aldrich syndrome, so the T cells may come from the graft donor. This specimen was PBMCs, mostly from graft donor cells, taken 360 days after TCRalphabeta/CD19-depleted stem cell transplant. The rearrangement joins TRBV13 to TRBJ2-7; D might be TRBD2 (5 bases). CDR3 sequence (DNA): TGTGCCAGCAGCTTAGAAGCCGGGATTCCCTACGAGCAGTACTTC. It is translated as CASSLEAGIPYEQYF.